These T cell receptor beta chains were read from a single sample in a study of blood T cell repertoires in COVID-19. Measured with immunoSEQ multiplex PCR; TCRdb has only the in-frame clones, and not every one. The data hold 250,000 to 300,000 clones, with about nine tenths observed a single time. Sequenced sample: PBMCs or T cells enriched from blood (not recorded which). The receptor set was obtained from a young man who had recovered from COVID-19. Both conserved end residues are part of each CDR3. The D gene is left open where the match is weak. Clone size is given for some rows only: seen once, a few or many times, or a class if the clone is expanded.

D: TRBD1
V: TRBV6-5
size: NA
J: TRBJ2-5
CDR3: CASTYQGVQETQYF
DNA: TGTGCCAGCACCTATCAGGGGGTCCAAGAGACCCAGTACTTC

D: TRBD2
V: TRBV5-5
size: few
J: TRBJ2-7
CDR3: CASSLKLAGGEQYF
DNA: TGTGCCAGCAGCTTGAAGCTAGCGGGTGGCGAGCAGTACTTC

D: TRBD1
V: TRBV6-5
size: NA
J: TRBJ1-6
CDR3: CASSTTGGYNSPLHF
DNA: TGTGCCAGCAGTACGACAGGGGGCTATAATTCACCCCTCCACTTT

D: TRBD2
V: TRBV6-1
size: NA
J: TRBJ2-5
CDR3: CASSSPSGVQETQYF
DNA: TGTGCCAGCAGTTCCCCCAGCGGGGTGCAAGAGACCCAGTACTTC

D: TRBD1
V: TRBV5-1
size: NA
J: TRBJ1-3
CDR3: CASSYGQGANTIYF
DNA: TGCGCCAGCAGCTACGGACAGGGGGCTAACACCATATATTTT

D: NA
V: TRBV15
size: NA
J: TRBJ2-7
CDR3: CATSRDYQGWEQYF
DNA: TGTGCCACCAGCAGAGATTATCAGGGTTGGGAGCAGTACTTC

D: TRBD1
V: TRBV3-1/TRBV3-2
size: once
J: TRBJ1-4
CDR3: CASSQPGTGGFEKLFF
DNA: TGTGCCAGCAGCCAACCCGGGACAGGGGGCTTTGAAAAACTGTTTTTT

D: NA
V: TRBV5-6
size: NA
J: TRBJ1-6
CDR3: CASSLGQGPSPLHF
DNA: TGTGCCAGCAGCTTGGGGCAGGGTCCCTCACCCCTCCACTTT

D: TRBD1
V: TRBV9
size: NA
J: TRBJ1-2
CDR3: CASSPGTGGNGYTF
DNA: TGTGCCAGCAGCCCCGGGACAGGTGGAAATGGCTACACCTTC

D: NA
V: TRBV5-4
size: NA
J: TRBJ2-2
CDR3: CASSFSDTGELFF
DNA: TGTGCCAGCAGCTTTTCCGACACCGGGGAGCTGTTTTTT

D: TRBD2
V: TRBV5-4
size: NA
J: TRBJ2-5
CDR3: CASSLALAGPSQETQYF
DNA: TGTGCCAGCAGCTTGGCCCTAGCGGGGCCCTCCCAAGAGACCCAGTACTTC

D: NA
V: TRBV6-5
size: once
J: TRBJ2-1
CDR3: CASSSGTLSGQFF
DNA: TGTGCCAGCAGTTCGGGGACTCTGTCGGGACAGTTCTTC

D: TRBD1
V: TRBV2
size: few
J: TRBJ1-5
CDR3: CASRRLQGATSNQPQHF
DNA: TGTGCCAGCAGGCGGCTACAGGGGGCAACGAGCAATCAGCCCCAGCATTTT

D: NA
V: TRBV6-1
size: once
J: TRBJ1-2
CDR3: CASSDRQGYGYTF
DNA: TGTGCCAGCAGTGACCGTCAGGGTTATGGCTACACCTTC

D: TRBD2
V: TRBV11-2
size: once
J: TRBJ2-2
CDR3: CASSVRSGTTGELFF
DNA: TGTGCCAGCAGCGTACGGAGCGGGACTACCGGGGAGCTGTTTTTT

D: NA
V: TRBV28
size: NA
J: TRBJ1-1
CDR3: CASSLRTAGRGAFF
DNA: TGTGCCAGCAGTTTACGGACAGCCGGGCGTGGAGCTTTCTTT

D: TRBD2
V: TRBV6-1
size: NA
J: TRBJ2-3
CDR3: CASSERGFTDTQYF
DNA: TGTGCCAGCAGTGAGCGGGGGTTCACAGATACGCAGTATTTT

D: NA
V: TRBV5-4
size: once
J: TRBJ2-7
CDR3: CASSSQGGGYEQYF
DNA: TGTGCCAGCAGCTCGCAGGGGGGAGGCTACGAGCAGTACTTC

D: TRBD2
V: TRBV4-1
size: NA
J: TRBJ2-1
CDR3: CASSQGSGLAGLNEQFF
DNA: TGCGCCAGCAGCCAAGGATCGGGACTAGCGGGTCTCAATGAGCAGTTCTTC

D: TRBD1
V: TRBV28
size: NA
J: TRBJ2-7
CDR3: CASSRRDRGHSYEQYF
DNA: TGTGCCAGCAGCCGCCGGGACAGGGGGCATTCCTACGAGCAGTACTTC

D: TRBD1
V: TRBV20-1
size: NA
J: TRBJ2-2
CDR3: CSASRGQLTGELFF
DNA: TGCAGTGCTAGTCGGGGACAGCTAACCGGGGAGCTGTTTTTT

D: TRBD2
V: TRBV18
size: NA
J: TRBJ2-1
CDR3: CASSPPLLAGADNEQFF
DNA: TGTGCCAGCTCACCCCCCTTACTAGCGGGAGCGGACAATGAGCAGTTCTTC

D: TRBD1
V: TRBV19
size: NA
J: TRBJ1-2
CDR3: CASSRDRGLSYGYTF
DNA: TGTGCCAGTAGTAGGGACAGGGGGCTCAGCTATGGCTACACCTTC

D: TRBD2
V: TRBV28
size: NA
J: TRBJ2-5
CDR3: CASSFYRGLAGGSETQYF
DNA: TGTGCCAGCAGTTTCTACCGGGGACTAGCGGGAGGGTCGGAGACCCAGTACTTC

D: TRBD1
V: TRBV28
size: NA
J: TRBJ1-5
CDR3: CASSQGQWGISNQPQHF
DNA: TGTGCCAGCAGCCAGGGACAGTGGGGGATTAGCAATCAGCCCCAGCATTTT

D: TRBD2
V: TRBV18
size: NA
J: TRBJ2-5
CDR3: CASSPPGLAGETQYF
DNA: TGTGCCAGCTCACCACCGGGACTAGCGGGAGAGACCCAGTACTTC

D: TRBD1
V: TRBV7-3
size: NA
J: TRBJ2-1
CDR3: CASSLTERQGLFF
DNA: TGTGCCAGCAGCTTAACGGAGAGACAGGGGTTGTTCTTC

D: TRBD1
V: TRBV2
size: NA
J: TRBJ2-6
CDR3: CASILPGQGAPGANVLTF
DNA: TGTGCCAGCATATTACCGGGACAGGGGGCCCCTGGGGCCAACGTCCTGACTTTC

D: NA
V: TRBV28
size: NA
J: TRBJ1-2
CDR3: CASSSPQAGSRGYTF
DNA: TGTGCCAGCAGTTCGCCACAGGCAGGGTCTCGTGGCTACACCTTC

D: TRBD1
V: TRBV3-1/TRBV3-2
size: NA
J: TRBJ1-2
CDR3: CASRLGAGGVSYGYTF
DNA: TGTGCCAGCAGACTCGGGGCAGGGGGAGTCTCGTATGGCTACACCTTC

D: NA
V: TRBV27
size: once
J: TRBJ1-1
CDR3: CASSPPWGREAFF
DNA: TGTGCCAGCAGTCCGCCATGGGGGCGCGAAGCTTTCTTT

D: TRBD1
V: TRBV5-1
size: NA
J: TRBJ2-7
CDR3: CASSFTGQGAVGEQYF
DNA: TGCGCCAGCAGCTTCACTGGACAGGGGGCGGTCGGCGAGCAGTACTTC

D: TRBD1
V: TRBV7-9
size: few
J: TRBJ2-7
CDR3: CASSSRDREIYEQYF
DNA: TGTGCCAGCAGCTCCCGGGACAGGGAAATCTACGAGCAGTACTTC

D: NA
V: TRBV28
size: NA
J: TRBJ2-7
CDR3: CASSYRVDYEQYF
DNA: TGTGCCAGCAGTTACAGGGTGGACTACGAGCAGTACTTC

D: NA
V: TRBV5-1
size: NA
J: TRBJ2-7
CDR3: CASSWSDGGGEQYF
DNA: TGCGCCAGCAGCTGGTCGGACGGGGGAGGCGAGCAGTACTTC

D: TRBD1
V: TRBV28
size: once
J: TRBJ2-1
CDR3: CASTPGQPNEQFF
DNA: TGTGCCAGCACTCCGGGACAGCCCAATGAGCAGTTCTTC

D: NA
V: TRBV28
size: NA
J: TRBJ1-2
CDR3: CASSVRGVGYTF
DNA: TGTGCCAGCAGTGTCAGGGGAGTCGGCTACACCTTC

D: NA
V: TRBV15
size: NA
J: TRBJ1-4
CDR3: CATSRELARPNEKLFF
DNA: TGTGCCACCAGCAGAGAGCTGGCCAGGCCCAATGAAAAACTGTTTTTT

D: NA
V: TRBV4-1
size: NA
J: TRBJ2-7
CDR3: CASSPTLTVPYEQYF
DNA: TGCGCCAGCAGCCCGACTTTGACAGTCCCCTACGAGCAGTACTTC

D: TRBD2
V: TRBV3-1/TRBV3-2
size: NA
J: TRBJ2-1
CDR3: CASSQVWRESDEQFF
DNA: TGTGCCAGCAGCCAAGTTTGGCGGGAGTCCGATGAGCAGTTCTTC

D: NA
V: TRBV9
size: NA
J: TRBJ2-2
CDR3: CASSGVGTGELFF
DNA: TGTGCCAGCTCAGGGGTGGGCACCGGGGAGCTGTTTTTT

D: TRBD1
V: TRBV30
size: NA
J: TRBJ1-2
CDR3: CAWGGRQGNNIYGYTF
DNA: TGTGCCTGGGGGGGGAGACAGGGCAACAACATCTATGGCTACACCTTC